This TCR beta chain was profiled in a study of blood T cell repertoires in COVID-19. Turning to the study itself: Sites across the United States, Italy and Spain contributed samples from acute and convalescent COVID-19. Sources were T cells, B-cell-depleted T cells, or PBMCs; the material itself was cDNA or gDNA.

Deletions cut 1 base from V and 0 bases from J, with 13 bases between. The V gene's germline CDR1 is MDHEN and CDR2 SYDVKM. The CDR3 covers 17 residues. Study processing details: Amplification of reference gene primers provided the estimated nucleated cell counts. Some clones are missing from TCRdb's copy, which holds only in-frame ones; the method was immunoSEQ multiplex PCR. Clone size and V and J calls were adopted from that table, with D and trimming inferred from the DNA. The repertoire includes approximately 26,000 clones, about 76% of them detected once, and roughly 16% sits in the top ten. The V call is TRBV28, the J call TRBJ1-3; weak D call: TRBD1 (5 bases). The TCR originated in a man older than 75 with active or convalescent COVID-19. Sequenced input: peripheral blood. The CDR3 DNA is TGTGCCAGCAGTTTATCGCACGGGGGGTCCTCTGGAAACACCATATATTTT. This encodes CASSLSHGGSSGNTIYF.